The present T cell receptor beta chain was sequenced within a study of OX40 agonist ivuxolimab in advanced cancers. Between the trimmed V and J ends, which lost 3 bases and 5 bases, there was a span of 13 bases. Per germline, CDR1 SGHTA and CDR2 FQGNSA. The CDR3 is 14 amino acids. Sequenced by immunoSEQ multiplex PCR; TCRdb stores in-frame clones only, minus some. The data hold over 15,000 clones, with about nine tenths observed a single time. This clone is classed as medium-sized. The sequencing here drew on CD4+ or CD8+ T cells sorted from blood, taken in a trial of the OX40 agonist ivuxolimab. The sequence was obtained from an adult with an advanced solid tumor such as melanoma, head and neck, liver or kidney cancer. The rearrangement links TRBV7-2 to TRBJ2-5, with D perhaps matching TRBD2 (5 bases). The DNA for the CDR3 is TGTGCCAGCAGCTTTGGTGAGGGCCCGGAGACCCAGTACTTC. Translated: CASSFGEGPETQYF.